The source of this T cell receptor beta chain is a study of T cells in Graves' hyperthyroidism and ophthalmopathy (dated by TCRdb to 2018 to 2020). Looking at the study overall: Peripheral blood was collected at initial diagnosis, before any treatment. TCR V-J signatures able to tell the groups apart were searched for in a discovery cohort of 90 to 100 patients, of whom around 43 had Graves' ophthalmopathy and around 58 had stable Graves' hyperthyroidism. An independent validation cohort of 18 to 20 hyperthyroidism patients and more than 15 patients who later progressed to ophthalmopathy tested prospective prediction of ophthalmopathy. For training and testing, the roughly 93 patients in the discovery cohort were randomly divided in a 7:3 ratio. The study also compared thyroid tissue and blood T-cell repertoires from about six Graves' hyperthyroidism patients. After sampling, hyperthyroidism patients received methimazole starting at 30 mg daily, and ophthalmopathy patients received high-dose intravenous methylprednisolone. The paper describes TCR Vbeta CDR3 sequencing of about 140 peripheral blood samples, made up of about 41 ophthalmopathy patients, 70 to 75 hyperthyroidism patients and roughly 17 progressor patients.

This clonotype came up many times. Its cognate antigen has yet to be identified. Nothing much larger sits one base from this clone, and base qualities are not available. Hyperthyroidism patients were newly diagnosed, had a disease duration of under 2 months, and were aged 18 to 65 years. Patients with uncontrolled infections, other autoimmune diseases, pregnancy or lactation were excluded. Diagnoses relied on clinical symptoms, serum thyroxine and TRAb, thyroid ultrasound and orbital computed tomography. Blood from progressor patients was collected at the time of first diagnosis with hyperthyroidism, before any ophthalmopathy symptoms had appeared. Ficoll-Paque density gradient centrifugation was used to isolate PBMCs from 8 to 10 ml of fresh peripheral blood. Progressor patients were defined as those initially diagnosed with Graves' hyperthyroidism in whom ophthalmopathy developed during follow-up. Total RNA was extracted using Trizol reagent, and RNA quality was assessed on an Agilent 2100 Bioanalyzer.

The TCR beta CDR3 regions were amplified from RNA transcripts. For the first round of RT-PCR on the TCR CDR3, the HTBI primer set was used together with the Qiagen OneStep RT-PCR kit. A second multiplex PCR round built the libraries, followed by size selection and purification. Libraries were sequenced paired-end with 100 bp reads on an Illumina HiSeq2000. In the authors' own workflow: SOAPnuke was used to process the raw data, removing reads that contained adapters or uncalled bases, had a mean Phred below 15, or lacked an exact match to the constant primer or identifier. COPE v1.2.5 was used to merge the high-quality paired reads, and each unique nucleotide sequence was defined as a clonotype. MiTCR v1.1 was used to align the clonotypes against IMGT TRBV, TRBD and TRBJ reference segments. The analysis included only V-J combinations with a frequency above 0.0001, which together covered over 98% of the repertoires. The TCS score was defined as F50 (clonal expansion) divided by E x V (chaos), with BLOSUM62-based TCRdist calculated between CDR3 peptides within each V-J. Welch's t-statistics and random forest reduced 450 to 600 V-J features to roughly 13, which were used in a naive Bayes classifier (R e1071). In TCRdb, the public reads were trimmed at Q25 with fastp and aligned with MiXCR, with productive beta chains retained. Rows are combined by CDR3 protein, so each entry shows the most common genes and DNA. TCRdb assigned the V and J calls; the authors' analysis was not used. The sample table holds under 350,000 distinct CDR3 sequences, of which about an eighth were seen once. The ten largest make up approximately 7.8% of the sample.

The full study reports these points: In validation, the model predicted progression to ophthalmopathy a median of roughly 6.2 months before onset, with approximately 71% sensitivity and more than 72% specificity. A model built on a 13 V-J signature distinguished ophthalmopathy from stable hyperthyroidism, reaching roughly 88% sensitivity and around 81% specificity in cross-validation and 80%/75% in testing. Most expanded thyroid clonotypes (frequency above 0.001) were also detected in blood, a finding suggesting that blood repertoires may reflect thyroid immune responses. Sample size was not statistically predetermined, and investigators were not blinded to group allocation.

From its cysteine to its phenylalanine, the CDR3 spans 14 amino acids. The CDR3 DNA has 42 bases and is translated from base 1. Trimming accounts for 6 bases at V and 0 bases at J, while the number of junction bases matched to no gene is 4. The germline V gene specifies MNHEY as CDR1 and SVGEGT as CDR2. The material sequenced was blood. The TCR sequence derives from a woman in her twenties or thirties with Graves' hyperthyroidism that later progressed to Graves' ophthalmopathy. This chain joins TRBV6-2 or TRBV6-3 to TRBJ2-7, and 8 junctional nucleotides match TRBD2. The CDR3 amino acid sequence is: CASSAGGSSYEQYF. The nucleotide sequence is TGTGCCAGCAGCGCGGGAGGCAGCTCCTACGAGCAGTACTTC.